Below, 28 T cell receptor beta chains from the same sample are listed, as sequenced in a study of blood T cell repertoires in COVID-19. This table comes from immunoSEQ multiplex PCR, and its TCRdb copy is limited to in-frame clones, with some not included. The data contain 350,000 to 450,000 clones, around 87% of them singletons. The sample was PBMCs or T cells enriched from blood (not recorded which). These receptors all come from a man aged 35 to 55 in a cohort exposed to, infected with or recovered from COVID-19 (not recorded which).

The chain couples TRBV14 to TRBJ2-7; D remains unclear. CDR1 and CDR2 from the germline V gene are SGHDN and FVKESK. This CDR3 has 12 amino acids. Trimming shortened V by 2 bases and J by 0 bases, and 2 bases separated the two germline ends. The CDR3 loop reads CASSQLSYEQYF. CDR3 nucleotides: TGTGCCAGCAGCCAACTCTCCTACGAGCAGTACTTC.

The rearrangement uses TRBV9 and TRBJ2-5; D not certain. Trimming stripped 0 bases from V and 5 bases from J, with 14 bases between. This CDR3 spans 15 amino acids. The germline CDR1 and CDR2 sequences are SGDLS and YYNGEE. CDR3 bases: TGTGCCAGCAGCGTAGAACCTGGTGGGCGTGAGACCCAGTACTTC. It codes for CASSVEPGGRETQYF.

The chain joins TRBV7-3 to TRBJ2-3; the match to TRBD1 covers 10 bases. V shed 5 bases, J shed 4 bases, and the junction held 6 bases outside the gene matches. Germline V gene sequence: CDR1 SGHTA, CDR2 FQGTGA. The CDR3 is 15 amino acids. Here the CDR3 reads CASSRGTGVADTQYF. For the CDR3, the DNA is TGTGCCAGCAGCCGTGGGACAGGGGTGGCAGATACGCAGTATTTT.

V and J are TRBV5-1 and TRBJ1-1; perhaps TRBD1 as D (6 bases). The V end lost 1 base, the J end lost 11 bases, and 15 bases lay between the germline ends. CDR3 length equals 13 residues. Germline V gene sequence: CDR1 SGHRS, CDR2 YFSETQ. The CDR3 DNA reads TGCGCCAGCAGCTTGAAGGGGGAGGGGAAGGCTTTCTTT. It yields the protein CASSLKGEGKAFF.

This rearrangement joins TRBV7-8 to TRBJ2-7; 8 nucleotides match TRBD1. Per the germline V gene, CDR1 is SGHVS and CDR2 is FQNEAQ. V gave up 1 base and J gave up 2 bases; unmatched junction bases: 7. The CDR3 extends over 16 amino acids. CDR3 DNA sequence: TGTGCCAGCAGCTTAGGGGGGTGGACAGGGACCTACGAGCAGTACTTC. Its translation: CASSLGGWTGTYEQYF.

The chain joins TRBV7-2 to TRBJ2-1; TRBD2 matches 13 bases. CDR1 and CDR2 (germline): SGHTA, FQGNSA. V trimming: 7 bases; J trimming: 6 bases; junction bases outside the gene matches: 6. The CDR3 loop spans 15 amino acids. The CDR3 nucleotides read TGTGCCAGCACCGGGGGACTAGCGGGGACCAATGAGCAGTTCTTC. It encodes CASTGGLAGTNEQFF.

The chain uses TRBV19 and TRBJ2-1; 7 bases fit TRBD1. V shed 1 base, J shed 8 bases, and the junction held 5 bases outside the gene matches. Germline-derived CDR1 and CDR2 are LNHDA and SQIVND (reference sequence). The CDR3 sequence is 14 residues long. Written as DNA, the CDR3 is TGTGCCAGTAGTATAGGACAGGGACGCGATGAGCAGTTCTTC. Translated, it gives CASSIGQGRDEQFF.

The chain is built from TRBV28 and TRBJ1-6; D call uncertain. This CDR3 has 12 residues. Looked up from germline, CDR1 is MDHEN and CDR2 is SYDVKM. The ends were cut back, 2 bases at V and 10 bases at J, with 6 bases in the middle. The DNA for the CDR3 is TGTGCCAGCAGTTTAGGGCGATCACCCCTCCACTTT. Protein: CASSLGRSPLHF.

The chain recombines TRBV29-1 with TRBJ1-1, with 8 bases fitting TRBD1. V trimming: 3 bases; J trimming: 10 bases; junction bases outside the gene matches: 13. The CDR3 length is 14 residues. Germline loops: CDR1 SQVTM, CDR2 ANQGSEA. CDR3 in DNA: TGCAGCGTTGATATTCAGGGGGCGCGGGAAGGAGCTTTCTTT. It is translated as CSVDIQGAREGAFF.

CDR3 DNA: TGTGCCACCAGTGAGGCTACCGGGACAGCGCAAGAGACCCAGTACTTC. It yields the protein CATSEATGTAQETQYF. This chain links TRBV24-1 with TRBJ2-5, with 7 bases that match TRBD1. Unmatched junction bases numbered 9, after V lost 4 bases and J lost 2 bases. The CDR3 is made up of 16 amino acids. The germline CDR1 and CDR2 sequences are KGHDR and SFDVKD.

This clone was observed a single time. The chain uses TRBV6-5 and TRBJ2-7; TRBD1 matches 7 bases. Germline V gives CDR1 MNHEY, CDR2 SVGAGI. This CDR3 is built from 14 residues. The V gene end was trimmed by 5 bases and the J gene end by 5 bases; junction bases not matched to a gene: 9. CDR3 amino acids: CASSTTGVRDEQYF. The CDR3 region has the DNA TGTGCCAGCAGTACAACAGGGGTAAGGGACGAGCAGTACTTC.

The rearrangement links TRBV7-2 to TRBJ1-2, with D possibly being TRBD1 (6 bases). V shed 5 bases and J shed 2 bases, with 12 bases lying between them. Germline V gene lookup returns CDR1 SGHTA and CDR2 FQGNSA. The CDR3 spans 14 residues. The DNA for the CDR3 is TGTGCCAGCAGCCCGGACAGTGGGAACTATGGCTACACCTTC. As protein: CASSPDSGNYGYTF.

The chain couples TRBV5-4 to TRBJ2-1; TRBD1 matches 7 bases. The CDR3 sequence is 18 residues long. Germline values: CDR1 SGHNT, CDR2 YYREEE (reference sequence). Trimming removed 3 bases from V and 0 bases from J; junction bases left unmatched: 12. The CDR3 coding sequence is TGTGCCAGCAGCTATGGGGGACAGCGTCCAAGCTCCTACAATGAGCAGTTCTTC. This codes for CASSYGGQRPSSYNEQFF. Drawing the rest from reference TRBV5-4 and TRBJ2-1, the complete variable domain is ETGVTQSPTHLIKTRGQQVTLRCSSQSGHNTVSWYQQALGQGPQFIFQYYREEENGRGNFPPRFSGLQFPNYSSELNVNALELDDSALYLCASSYGGQRPSSYNEQFFGPGTRLTVL.

V and J are TRBV6-5 and TRBJ2-1, with 10 bases aligning to TRBD1. The CDR3 sequence is 16 residues long. V lost 2 bases, J lost 2 bases, and 3 bases stayed unmatched. CDR1 and CDR2 from the germline V gene are MNHEY and SVGAGI. The CDR3 DNA reads TGTGCCAGCAGTTACACGGACAGGGGGACCTACAATGAGCAGTTCTTC. This translates into CASSYTDRGTYNEQFF.

The chain recombines TRBV3-1 (or the pseudogene TRBV3-2) with TRBJ1-1; D not resolved. V was cut by 0 bases and J by 7 bases, with 6 bases left in between. The CDR3 has 12 amino acids. Germline assignment: CDR1 LGHDT and CDR2 YNNKEL (reference sequence). CDR3 DNA: TGTGCCAGCAGCCAAGAATCGGGTGAAGCTTTCTTT. It yields the protein CASSQESGEAFF.

This chain joins TRBV19 and TRBJ2-2, with TRBD1 as a possible D gene (5 bases). V lost 8 bases, J lost 1 base, and 8 bases lay in between. The CDR3 runs 13 residues. CDR1 is LNHDA and CDR2 is SQIVND in the germline V gene (reference sequence). CDR3 in amino acids: CASGHQNTGELFF. In nucleotides, the CDR3 is TGTGCCAGTGGACACCAGAACACCGGGGAGCTGTTTTTT.

This sequence joins TRBV29-1 and TRBJ2-7; TRBD2 matches 10 bases. Germline lookup yields CDR1 SQVTM and CDR2 ANQGSEA. This CDR3 is built from 12 residues. CDR3 DNA: TGCGCGGCAACTAGCGGGACCTACGAGCAGTACTTC. Its translation: CAATSGTYEQYF.

The V and J genes are TRBV28 and TRBJ1-2, with a tentative D call TRBD1 (5 bases). This CDR3 region has 14 residues. Trimming took 3 bases from V and 4 from J, leaving 12 bases between them. The germline V gene encodes CDR1 MDHEN and CDR2 SYDVKM. In DNA form, the CDR3 reads TGTGCCAGCAGTTTGACAGCTAGACCCTATGGCTACACCTTC. This gives the protein CASSLTARPYGYTF.

The J gene is TRBJ2-5, the V gene TRBV28, with 7 bases lining up with TRBD1. The CDR3 covers 17 residues. Germline CDR1 and CDR2: MDHEN and SYDVKM. J was trimmed by 1 base and V by 4 bases; bases with no gene match: 12. Written as DNA, the CDR3 is TGTGCCAGCAGTTCCTATCTCACCCGGGACAGCCAAGAGACCCAGTACTTC. This encodes CASSSYLTRDSQETQYF. The variable domain in full, completed from reference TRBV28 and TRBJ2-5, reads DVKVTQSSRYLVKRTGEKVFLECVQDMDHENMFWYRQDPGLGLRLIYFSYDVKMKEKGDIPEGYSVSREKKERFSLILESASTNQTSMYLCASSSYLTRDSQETQYFGPGTRLLVL.

The genes are TRBV10-3 and TRBJ1-3; 7 nucleotides match TRBD1. The CDR3 has 13 amino acids. Per germline, CDR1 ENHRY and CDR2 SYGVKD. Trimming cost V 11 bases and J 4 bases; bases outside gene matches: 8. CDR3 nucleotide sequence: TGTGCCCCGACAGGGATCCAGGGAAACACCATATATTTT. This encodes CAPTGIQGNTIYF.

The V gene is TRBV5-1, the J gene TRBJ1-2; TRBD1 is a possible D gene (6 bases). CDR3 size: 14 residues. Germline-derived CDR1 and CDR2 are SGHRS and YFSETQ. Trimming cost V 8 bases and J 0 bases, with 14 bases left between them. CDR3 in DNA: TGCGCCAGTACACCCGGGACAACTAACTATGGCTACACCTTC. As protein: CASTPGTTNYGYTF.

The rearrangement uses TRBV7-9 and TRBJ1-5; D unresolved. The germline V gene encodes CDR1 SEHNR and CDR2 FQNEAQ (reference sequence). This CDR3 is built from 12 residues. The V gene lost 5 bases and the J gene lost 4 bases, with 6 bases spanning the gap. The CDR3 loop is CASSPINQPQHF. DNA for the CDR3: TGTGCCAGCAGCCCTATTAATCAGCCCCAGCATTTT.

In DNA form, the CDR3 reads TGTGCCAGCAGACAAGGGGGTAGCTCCTACGAGCAGTACTTC. Amino acid sequence: CASRQGGSSYEQYF. This sequence joins TRBV28 and TRBJ2-7, with a tentative D call TRBD1 (6 bases). The germline V and J ends were trimmed by 6 bases and 0 bases, with 12 bases remaining between them. Per the germline V gene, CDR1 is MDHEN and CDR2 is SYDVKM. This CDR3 comprises 14 residues.

This CDR3 reads CASSSSGRAGDTQYF. The CDR3 nucleotides are TGTGCCAGCAGTTCTAGCGGGAGGGCCGGAGATACGCAGTATTTT. The rearrangement joins TRBV9 to TRBJ2-3; TRBD2 matches 12 bases. Germline V CDR1 and CDR2: SGDLS, YYNGEE. Trimming cost V 5 bases and J 5 bases; bases outside gene matches: 6. The CDR3 runs 15 residues.

The count of this clone is one. The V and J genes are TRBV7-8 and TRBJ1-6; D not certain. The CDR3 runs to 16 residues. Germline V lookup: CDR1 SGHVS, CDR2 FQNEAQ. V lost 1 base and J lost 4, with 11 bases in between. In DNA, the CDR3 is TGTGCCAGCAGCTTAGGCCCCGACGGGTATAATTCACCCCTCCACTTT. This sequence encodes CASSLGPDGYNSPLHF.

J is TRBJ2-2 and V is TRBV7-9; TRBD2 might be the D (6 bases). CDR3 size: 17 residues. The V gene's germline CDR1 is SEHNR and CDR2 FQNEAQ (reference sequence). V was trimmed by 0 bases and J by 5 bases, leaving 16 bases between them. In DNA, the CDR3 is TGTGCCAGCAGCTTAGCGTCCGGGGGAAGATATACCGGGGAGCTGTTTTTT. It is translated as CASSLASGGRYTGELFF.

The chain uses TRBV10-2 and TRBJ2-3; TRBD2 might be the D (5 bases). This CDR3 is built from 15 residues. Germline values: CDR1 WSHSY, CDR2 SAAADI. Trimming cost V 7 bases and J 2 bases, with 16 bases left between them. DNA of the CDR3: TGCGCCAGCATTACCCCGAGCGGAAACACAGATACGCAGTATTTT. As protein: CASITPSGNTDTQYF.

The chain carries TRBV10-2 and TRBJ2-7; a possible D gene is TRBD1 (6 bases). The germline V and J ends were trimmed by 6 bases and 5 bases, with 20 bases remaining between them. Per the germline V gene, CDR1 is WSHSY and CDR2 is SAAADI. The CDR3 length is 15 residues. The CDR3 spells CASRTPGVPWHEQYF. In DNA, the CDR3 is TGCGCCAGCAGAACCCCAGGGGTACCGTGGCACGAGCAGTACTTC.